This T cell receptor beta chain was profiled in a study of blood T cell repertoires in COVID-19. The wider study: T cells, B-cell-depleted T cells, or PBMCs supplied cDNA or gDNA.

Profiled with immunoSEQ multiplex PCR; TCRdb holds only in-frame clones, not every one. This table holds 65,000 to 100,000 clones, under 90% found once. The CDR3 spans 14 residues. Germline V gene data show CDR1 as SEHNR and CDR2 as FQNEAQ (reference sequence). V lost 1 base to trimming and J lost 8 bases; unmatched junction nucleotides: 2. The sample taken for sequencing was peripheral blood. This receptor was identified in a human donor in a cohort sampled during active COVID-19. The chain carries TRBV7-9 and TRBJ1-6; the match to TRBD1 covers 7 bases. The CDR3, as DNA: TGTGCCAGCAGCTTAGGACAGGGTTATTCACCCCTCCACTTT. Protein: CASSLGQGYSPLHF.